The next 29 T cell receptor beta chains were all read from a single sample in a study of breast tumors, draining lymph nodes, adjacent tissues. TCRdb re-derived calls from the multiplex PCR reads in MiXCR, one entry per CDR3 protein. This table has approximately 63,000 distinct CDR3 sequences, around three fifths appearing once. Sequencing was done on a sample of breast tumor tissue. The receptor source for this set is a female donor with breast cancer. Some clones in this sample may be carry-over from other donors' samples.

In the case of this clonotype: A read error may be the cause here, since a much bigger clone is one base away. The chain is built from TRBV7-9 and TRBJ2-1; 7 nucleotides align to TRBD1. V shed 5 bases, J shed 9 bases, and the junction held 13 bases outside the gene matches. Germline assignment: CDR1 SEHNR and CDR2 FQNEAQ (reference sequence). The CDR3 loop spans 15 amino acids. The CDR3 sequence: CASSITSRGFGEQFF. The CDR3, as DNA: TGTGCCAGCAGCATAACAAGCAGGGGGTTCGGTGAGCAGTTCTTC.

The chain combines TRBV20-1 with TRBJ2-3; 8 positions match TRBD2. The CDR3 runs to 14 residues. V lost 2 bases and J lost 2; bases outside the gene matches: 3. Germline V lookup: CDR1 DFQATT, CDR2 SNEGSKA (reference sequence). The CDR3 loop is CSARLAGPTDTQYF. The CDR3 DNA sequence: TGCAGTGCTAGACTAGCGGGCCCCACAGATACGCAGTATTTT.

The CDR3 coding sequence is TGTGCCAGCAGCTTAACTCCGGGGGAGACCCAGTACTTC. Translation: CASSLTPGETQYF. The chain combines TRBV7-3 with TRBJ2-5; the D gene is possibly TRBD2 (5 bases). V lost 0 bases and J lost 5, with 7 bases in between. Germline V CDR1 and CDR2: SGHTA, FQGTGA. The CDR3 length is 13 residues.

The chain employs TRBV5-1 and TRBJ2-5; the match to TRBD1 covers 7 bases. V was clipped by 3 bases and J by 1 base; unmatched bases: 3. The CDR3 length is 14 residues. Germline V gene lookup returns CDR1 SGHRS and CDR2 YFSETQ. In DNA, the CDR3 is TGCGCCAGCAGCTCCGACAGGGCCCAAGAGACCCAGTACTTC. This translates into CASSSDRAQETQYF.

This clonotype has more than one count but fewer than ten. The J gene is TRBJ1-2, the V gene TRBV3-1; no firm D call. Germline CDR1 and CDR2: LGHDT and YNNKEL (reference sequence). V was cut by 1 base and J by 5 bases, with 11 bases left in between. The CDR3 is made up of 14 amino acids. In DNA, the CDR3 is TGTGCCAGCAGCCAAGGGGGAGTGGGGTATGGCTACACCTTC. This sequence encodes CASSQGGVGYGYTF.

Concerning this clonotype itself: Lacking the conserved final phenylalanine or tryptophan, this CDR3 likely reflects a read error. The chain recombines TRBV7-6 with TRBJ2-7; 8 bases are shared with TRBD1. V dropped 5 bases and J dropped 4; count of bases not matched to a gene: 7. Per germline, CDR1 SGHVS and CDR2 FNYEAQ. This CDR3 is 14 amino acids long. Here the CDR3 DNA reads TGTGCCAGCAGCCAAATGACAGGGGATTACGAGCAGTACCTC. Its protein is CASSQMTGDYEQYL.

This chain uses TRBV12-3 or TRBV12-4 with TRBJ2-2; the match to TRBD2 covers 11 bases. Unmatched junction bases numbered 8, after V lost 6 bases and J lost 5 bases. The CDR3 sequence is 16 residues long. CDR3 amino acids: CASSQNSGRGTGELFF. The CDR3 DNA follows: TGTGCCAGCAGCCAAAATAGCGGGAGGGGTACCGGGGAGCTGTTTTTT.

Many counts were recorded for this clonotype. This chain uses TRBV6-2 or TRBV6-3 with TRBJ2-7; 13 positions agree with TRBD2. The CDR3 has 15 residues. The V segment lost 5 bases and the J segment 7 bases; nucleotides outside the gene matches: 8. CDR1 is MNHEY and CDR2 is SVGEGT in the germline V gene. The CDR3 reads CASSPGTSGTGEQYF. In nucleotides, the CDR3 is TGTGCCAGCAGTCCGGGGACTAGCGGGACCGGTGAGCAGTACTTC.

This clonotype was detected many times. The rearrangement uses TRBV7-9 and TRBJ1-4; 7 nucleotides agree with TRBD1. This CDR3 comprises 14 residues. With 3 bases clipped from V and 8 bases from J, the junction kept 6 bases outside the gene matches. Germline V gene sequence: CDR1 SEHNR, CDR2 FQNEAQ (reference sequence). CDR3 bases: TGTGCCAGCAGCTTTTTGACAGGGAGCGAAAAACTGTTTTTT. This sequence encodes CASSFLTGSEKLFF.

In its sample, this clonotype was seen once. The chain uses TRBV19 and TRBJ1-4; D is unclear. Deletions cut 3 bases from V and 7 bases from J, with 9 bases between. The germline V gene encodes CDR1 LNHDA and CDR2 SQIVND (reference sequence). The CDR3 is 13 residues long. The CDR3 is CASSMTQTEKLFF. The CDR3 coding sequence is TGTGCCAGTAGTATGACCCAGACTGAAAAACTGTTTTTT.

V is TRBV5-4 and J is TRBJ2-3, with a weak D call TRBD2 (7 bases). This CDR3 region has 15 residues. V was trimmed by 1 base and J by 4 bases, leaving 13 bases between them. Germline lookup yields CDR1 SGHNT and CDR2 YYREEE (reference sequence). Written as DNA, the CDR3 is TGTGCCAGCAGCTTGACGGGGGGCAACCCAGATACGCAGTATTTT. It codes for CASSLTGGNPDTQYF.

Concerning this clonotype itself: This clone may be a read error of a much larger clone one base away. V is TRBV20-1 and J is TRBJ2-4, with 8 bases fitting TRBD2. This CDR3 has 15 residues. CDR1 DFQATT and CDR2 SNEGSKA come from the germline V gene (reference sequence). With 6 bases clipped from V and 5 bases from J, the junction kept 12 bases outside the gene matches. For the CDR3, the DNA is TGCAGTGCGGCTAAGGGGACTAGAGGGCAAAACATTCAGTACTTC. Translated, it gives CSAAKGTRGQNIQYF.

The chain combines TRBV7-2 with TRBJ2-2; D is ambiguous. Between the trimmed V and J ends, which lost 5 bases and 7 bases, there was a span of 14 bases. Germline V gene sequence: CDR1 SGHTA, CDR2 FQGNSA. This CDR3 spans 14 amino acids. This chain's CDR3 is CASSPQIFSGELFF. The CDR3, as DNA: TGTGCCAGCAGCCCCCAGATTTTTAGCGGGGAGCTGTTTTTT.

The rearrangement links TRBV7-2 to TRBJ2-1, with D uncertain. Trimming shortened V by 3 bases and J by 5 bases, and 11 bases separated the two germline ends. Germline CDR1 SGHTA, CDR2 FQGNSA. CDR3 size: 14 residues. The CDR3 protein is CASSFLPRNNEQFF. DNA of the CDR3: TGTGCCAGCAGCTTCCTCCCCCGAAACAATGAGCAGTTCTTC. The variable domain in full, completed from reference TRBV7-2 and TRBJ2-1, reads GAGVSQSPSNKVTEKGKDVELRCDPISGHTALYWYRQSLGQGLEFLIYFQGNSAPDKSGLPSDRFSAERTGGSVSTLTIQRTQQEDSAVYLCASSFLPRNNEQFFGPGTRLTVL.

This clonotype was recorded once. The rearrangement joins TRBV15 to TRBJ2-2; perhaps TRBD2 as D (5 bases). The V and J ends lost 6 bases and 5 bases respectively, with 19 bases between them. There are 16 residues in the CDR3. CDR1 is LNHNV, CDR2 YYDKDF, per germline (reference sequence). CDR3 region: CATRGAVGGWTGELFF. CDR3 sequence (DNA): TGTGCCACCAGAGGAGCGGTTGGAGGTTGGACCGGGGAGCTGTTTTTT.

This clonotype appeared many times. The chain carries TRBV19 and TRBJ2-5; 8 bases map to TRBD1. The CDR3 extends over 14 amino acids. The germline V gene encodes CDR1 LNHDA and CDR2 SQIVND (reference sequence). V was pared by 5 bases and J by 5 bases, with 7 bases of the junction left unmatched. The CDR3 reads CASSLTGARETQYF. CDR3 DNA: TGTGCCAGTAGTCTGACAGGGGCGAGGGAGACCCAGTACTTC.

The rearrangement uses TRBV7-8 and TRBJ1-5; TRBD1 matches at 7 bases. The CDR3 runs to 16 residues. Losses at the gene ends were 4 bases for V and 2 bases for J; bases not matched to a gene: 8. CDR1 and CDR2 from the germline V gene are SGHVS and FQNEAQ. CDR3 in amino acids: CASSSLGDRRNQPQHF. As DNA, the CDR3 is TGTGCCAGCAGCTCACTAGGGGACAGACGCAATCAGCCCCAGCATTTT.

Only one count was recorded for this clonotype. This chain connects TRBV7-3 to TRBJ1-2; D is ambiguous. This CDR3 is 13 amino acids long. Trimming stripped 5 bases from V and 4 bases from J, with 11 bases between. From germline, CDR1 is SGHTA and CDR2 FQGTGA. DNA for the CDR3: TGTGCCAGCAGCCCTGGCTATGGCTATGGCTACACCTTC. Amino acids: CASSPGYGYGYTF.

This sequence joins TRBV29-1 and TRBJ2-7, with 12 positions matching TRBD2. Trimming took 0 bases from V and 3 from J; bases not matched to a gene: 0. The CDR3 sequence is 14 residues long. Looked up from germline, CDR1 is SQVTM and CDR2 is ANQGSEA. CDR3 DNA: TGCAGCGTTGAAGAACTAGCGGGAGGCTACGAGCAGTACTTC. It translates to CSVEELAGGYEQYF.

The rearrangement uses TRBV24-1 and TRBJ2-3, with TRBD1 matching 7 bases. The J segment lost 11 bases and the V segment lost 1 base, leaving 11 bases of the junction unmatched. Germline CDR1 and CDR2: KGHDR and SFDVKD. CDR3 length: 15 amino acids. The CDR3 DNA sequence: TGTGCCACCAGTGATTTAAGGGACAGTGTGAATGAGCAGTATTTT. Protein product: CATSDLRDSVNEQYF.

CDR3 DNA sequence: TGCGCCAGCAGCCAGCTAGCGGGAGGTTCTCAAGAGACCCAGTACTTC. Amino acid sequence: CASSQLAGGSQETQYF. The chain links TRBV4-3 to TRBJ2-5; 11 bases map to TRBD2. The CDR3 is made up of 16 amino acids. J lost 2 bases, V lost 3 bases, and 5 bases had no gene match. CDR1 is LGHNA, CDR2 YSLEER, per germline.

Of note for this clonotype: The CDR3 ends on some other residue instead of the conserved phenylalanine or tryptophan, so this is likely a read error. The limits of the CDR3 on the DNA are not certain, so only TCRdb's listed CDR3 is given. The chain recombines TRBV9 with TRBJ2-6; the table's D call, TRBD2, was not checked against the DNA. 8 amino acids form the CDR3, both terminal residues included. Germline lookup yields CDR1 SGDLS and CDR2 YYNGEE. The CDR3 sequence: CASSVGAS.

V is TRBV4-2 and J is TRBJ1-5; D not resolved. V gave up 3 bases and J gave up 1 base, with 10 bases separating them. CDR1 and CDR2 from the germline V gene are LGHNA and YNFKEQ. The CDR3 has 15 residues. This CDR3 is CASSQSEASNQPQHF. The CDR3 coding sequence is TGTGCCAGCAGCCAGTCAGAGGCGAGCAATCAGCCCCAGCATTTT.

The chain has TRBV9 and TRBJ1-6; D perhaps matches TRBD1 (6 bases). Germline values: CDR1 SGDLS, CDR2 YYNGEE. V shed 2 bases and J shed 8 bases, with 11 bases lying between them. The CDR3 sequence is 14 residues long. Here the CDR3 DNA reads TGTGCCAGCAGCGTGGGGGGCTTTGATTCACCCCTCCACTTT. It yields the protein CASSVGGFDSPLHF.

This chain connects TRBV14 to TRBJ1-6, with no clear D. CDR1 is SGHDN, CDR2 FVKESK, per germline. V shed 0 bases and J shed 10 bases, with 10 bases lying between them. The CDR3 sequence is 14 residues long. The CDR3 is CASSQEWQNSPLHF. DNA for the CDR3: TGTGCCAGCAGCCAAGAGTGGCAGAACTCACCCCTCCACTTT.

This clonotype has at least ten counts. The chain carries TRBV5-6 and TRBJ2-7, with 7 bases matching TRBD1. Germline CDR1 reads SGHDT; CDR2 reads YYEEEE. This CDR3 comprises 13 residues. The V and J ends lost 4 bases and 4 bases, in that order; junction bases with no gene match: 5. CDR3 sequence reads: CASSPSTGYEQYF. CDR3 DNA sequence: TGTGCCAGCAGCCCCTCGACAGGGTACGAGCAGTACTTC. The full variable domain, completed using reference TRBV5-6 and TRBJ2-7, is DAGVTQSPTHLIKTRGQQVTLRCSPKSGHDTVSWYQQALGQGPQFIFQYYEEEERQRGNFPDRFSGHQFPNYSSELNVNALLLGDSALYLCASSPSTGYEQYFGPGTRLTVT.

The V and J genes are TRBV25-1 and TRBJ2-5; 8 bases agree with TRBD1. The CDR3 loop spans 19 amino acids. CDR1 is MGHDK, CDR2 SYGVNS, per germline. Germline trimming cut 1 base from V and 5 bases from J; bases unmatched to any gene: 18. The CDR3 sequence: CASSEFCTYGQGMFETQYF. The CDR3 region has the DNA TGTGCCAGCAGTGAATTTTGCACCTATGGACAGGGTATGTTTGAGACCCAGTACTTC.

This clonotype occurred many times. The chain recombines TRBV6-1 with TRBJ2-7, with D unclear. V was clipped by 5 bases and J by 0 bases, with 8 bases between them. There are 13 residues in the CDR3. Germline-derived CDR1 and CDR2 are MNHNS and SASEGT. Written as DNA, the CDR3 is TGTGCCAGCAGTCTGAAAAGCTCCTACGAGCAGTACTTC. This encodes CASSLKSSYEQYF.

The chain carries TRBV24-1 and TRBJ2-5; TRBD2 matches at 16 bases. The length of the CDR3 is 19 residues. After removal of 4 bases from V and 5 bases from J, the junction contained 12 bases not matched to a gene. Germline CDR1 reads KGHDR; CDR2 reads SFDVKD. This CDR3 reads CATSDLPGLAGGFRETQYF. CDR3 coding DNA: TGTGCCACCAGTGACCTCCCGGGACTAGCGGGAGGGTTCCGGGAGACCCAGTACTTC.